The T cell receptor (beta chain) described here comes from a study of cytomegalovirus exposure and HLA in healthy donors. General study findings and limits: Confirmation was obtained in vitro that a few CMV-associated chains are specific for CMV antigens. Clusters of TCRs from the first cohort tended to co-occur in the approximately 120 validation repertoires (as a later analysis found). Cytomegalovirus association was listed for about 170 TCR beta chains.

With respect to this clone: The antigen is not known.

TCRdb keeps only in-frame clones here, not all; method: immunoSEQ multiplex PCR. The table has about 150,000 clones, about 86% seen once. The CDR3 contains 16 residues. With V trimmed by 0 bases and J by 7 bases, 7 bases remained unmatched. Per the germline V gene, CDR1 is MGHRA and CDR2 is YSYEKL. The material sequenced was PBMCs. This TCR came from a human donor in good health. V and J are TRBV4-1 and TRBJ2-3; 10 bases fit TRBD2. CDR3 amino acids: CASSQDQAGGQNTQYF. For the CDR3, the DNA is TGCGCCAGCAGCCAAGATCAAGCGGGGGGGCAAAATACGCAGTATTTT.